This is a list of T cell receptor beta chains from one sample in a study of control samples from healthy donors and cancer patients. Sequencing used immunoSEQ multiplex PCR; TCRdb keeps in-frame clones, though not all of them. The profile shows 65,000 to 85,000 clones, about nine tenths of them singletons. The sequencing sample was made of PBMCs. These receptors originate from a woman aged 45-65 years with colorectal cancer. Both conserved end residues are part of each CDR3. The D gene is left open where the match is weak. Only some rows state a clone size, as once, few, many or a class for expanded clones.

D gene	V gene	J gene	clone size	CDR3 DNA	CDR3 protein
.	TRBV10-3	TRBJ1-2	.	TGTGCCATCAGTGTGGACCCGGCAGACTATGGCTACACCTTC	CAISVDPADYGYTF
.	TRBV6-5	TRBJ1-2	.	TGTGCCAGCAGGCCCCGCGATCCCCGGGACTATGGCTACACCTTC	CASRPRDPRDYGYTF
.	TRBV4-3	TRBJ1-5	few	TGCGCCAGCAGCCAAGACAGGTTGAATCAGCCCCAGCATTTT	CASSQDRLNQPQHF
.	TRBV5-6	TRBJ2-2	.	TGTGCCAGCAGCTTGAATCCGACGAACACCGGGGAGCTGTTTTTT	CASSLNPTNTGELFF
.	TRBV24-1	TRBJ1-1	.	TGTGCCACCAGTGATGGGACAACGAACACTGAAGCTTTCTTT	CATSDGTTNTEAFF
TRBD2	TRBV5-1	TRBJ2-3	.	TGCGCCAGCAGCTTTCGGACTAGCGGGGGACCTGCGGATACGCAGTATTTT	CASSFRTSGGPADTQYF
.	TRBV12-2	TRBJ2-4	.	TGTGCAAGTCGCTTAAGGAGCGGGGGGGCCTTTAGAAACATTCAGTACTTC	CASRLRSGGAFRNIQYF
.	TRBV10-3	TRBJ2-3	.	TGTGCCATCAGTGCGAAGGTAGCAGATACGCAGTATTTT	CAISAKVADTQYF
.	TRBV24-1	TRBJ1-2	.	TGTGCCACCAGTGATTTGGTAGCTGGCTACACCTTC	CATSDLVAGYTF
.	TRBV6-5	TRBJ1-1	.	TGTGCCAGCAAACCAGGAAACATGAACACTGAAGCTTTCTTT	CASKPGNMNTEAFF
.	TRBV19	TRBJ1-5	.	TGTGCCAGTAGTATAATGGGCGGGGACCACAATCAGCCCCAGCATTTT	CASSIMGGDHNQPQHF
TRBD1	TRBV18	TRBJ1-6	.	TGTGCCAGCTCACCCCCCGGGACAGGGTTTGGATCACCCCTCCACTTT	CASSPPGTGFGSPLHF
.	TRBV30	TRBJ2-1	once	TGTGCCTGGAGCCCCTTGGATCTGGCGGGTGAGCAGTTCTTC	CAWSPLDLAGEQFF
.	TRBV20-1	TRBJ1-2	.	TGCAGTGCTAGTGAACAGAGCTATGGCTACACCTTC	CSASEQSYGYTF
TRBD1	TRBV7-3	TRBJ2-5	.	TGTGCCAGCAGCCGGGGACAGCAAGAGACCCAGTACTTC	CASSRGQQETQYF
.	TRBV28	TRBJ2-1	.	TGTGCCAGCAGCGAAGGCGGCAGAGCCTACAATGAGCAGTTCTTC	CASSEGGRAYNEQFF
.	TRBV7-9	TRBJ2-2	.	TGTGCCAGCAGCTATGACACCGGGGAGCTGTTTTTT	CASSYDTGELFF
.	TRBV2	TRBJ2-1	.	TGTGCCAGCAGTGAACTATCCCTTGGGGGCAGCTCCTACAATGAGCAGTTCTTC	CASSELSLGGSSYNEQFF
TRBD2	TRBV11-3	TRBJ2-1	.	TGTGCCAGCAGCTTTACAGGGACTAGCAATGAGCAGTTCTTC	CASSFTGTSNEQFF
.	TRBV21-1	TRBJ1-5	once	TGTGCCAGCATCTTACAGGGTAGGGATCAGCCCCAGCATTTT	CASILQGRDQPQHF
.	TRBV7-9	TRBJ2-1	.	TGTGCCAGCAGCTTAGCGGGGGCGGGTGAGCAGTTCTTC	CASSLAGAGEQFF
.	TRBV6-2/TRBV6-3	TRBJ2-2	.	TGTGCCAGCAGTTACAAGCAGGGGACCGGGGAGCTGTTTTTT	CASSYKQGTGELFF
TRBD1	TRBV12-3/TRBV12-4	TRBJ2-5	.	TGTGCCAGCAGTACAGGGGAAGAGACCCAGTACTTC	CASSTGEETQYF
.	TRBV6-1	TRBJ1-2	.	TGTGCCAGCAGTGAAGGTGAGGGGGGCTACACCTTC	CASSEGEGGYTF
TRBD1	TRBV24-1	TRBJ2-1	.	TGTGCCACCAGTGATTCGGGACAGGGTTACAATGAGCAGTTCTTC	CATSDSGQGYNEQFF
.	TRBV7-9	TRBJ2-1	.	TGTGCCAGCCGGGACTTCTCCTACAATGAGCAGTTCTTC	CASRDFSYNEQFF
TRBD2	TRBV6-1	TRBJ2-2	.	TGTGCCAGCAGTGTCGGGCGGGGGGTGAACACCGGGGAGCTGTTTTTT	CASSVGRGVNTGELFF
.	TRBV18	TRBJ2-3	.	TGTGCCAGCTCACCGGGCGTTCTCACAGATACGCAGTATTTT	CASSPGVLTDTQYF
TRBD1	TRBV6-1	TRBJ1-2	once	TGTGCCAGCAGTGAACGGACAGGGAACTATGGCTACACCTTC	CASSERTGNYGYTF
TRBD2	TRBV4-1	TRBJ2-6	.	TGCGCCAGCAGCCCAATTATACCGGGGGCGGGGGGAACTGGGGCCAACGTCCTGACTTTC	CASSPIIPGAGGTGANVLTF
.	TRBV6-5	TRBJ1-5	.	TGTGCCAGCGGGCAGGGAACCAATCAGCCCCAGCATTTT	CASGQGTNQPQHF
.	TRBV4-3	TRBJ1-4	few	TGCGCCAGCAGCCGCCAACGAGGGGAAAAACTGTTTTTT	CASSRQRGEKLFF
TRBD1	TRBV10-1	TRBJ2-1	.	TGCGCCAGCACTGGGACAGGGGGCGGTGAGCAGTTCTTC	CASTGTGGGEQFF
.	TRBV9	TRBJ2-2	.	TGTGCCAGCAGCGTAGTTTCAACGTCCGGGGAGCTGTTTTTT	CASSVVSTSGELFF
.	TRBV10-1	TRBJ1-1	.	TGCGCCAGCAGTAGACAGGCTGACACTGAAGCTTTCTTT	CASSRQADTEAFF
.	TRBV5-6	TRBJ1-2	.	TGTGCCAGCAGCTTGCGTACAGCCCTTCACTATGGCTACACCTTC	CASSLRTALHYGYTF